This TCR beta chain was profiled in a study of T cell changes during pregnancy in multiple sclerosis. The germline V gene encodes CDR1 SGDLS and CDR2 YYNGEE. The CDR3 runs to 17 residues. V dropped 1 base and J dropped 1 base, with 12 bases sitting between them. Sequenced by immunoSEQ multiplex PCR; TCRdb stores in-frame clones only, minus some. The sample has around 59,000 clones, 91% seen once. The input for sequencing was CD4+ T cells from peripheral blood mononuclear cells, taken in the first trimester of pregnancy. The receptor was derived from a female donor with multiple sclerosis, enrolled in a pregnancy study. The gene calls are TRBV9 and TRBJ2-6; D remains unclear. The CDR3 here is CASSVTLWRSGANVLTF. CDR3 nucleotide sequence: TGTGCCAGCAGCGTAACTCTGTGGAGATCTGGGGCCAACGTCCTGACTTTC.